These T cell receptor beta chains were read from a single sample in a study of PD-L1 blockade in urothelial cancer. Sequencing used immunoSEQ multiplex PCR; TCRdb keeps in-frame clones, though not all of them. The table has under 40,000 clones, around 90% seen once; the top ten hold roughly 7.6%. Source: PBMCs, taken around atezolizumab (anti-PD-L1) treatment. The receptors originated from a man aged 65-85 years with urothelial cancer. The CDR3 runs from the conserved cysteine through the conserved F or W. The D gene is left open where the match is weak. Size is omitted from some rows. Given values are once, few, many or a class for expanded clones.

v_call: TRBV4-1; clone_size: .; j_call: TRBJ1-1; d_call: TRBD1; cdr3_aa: CASSQEAGGRTEAFF; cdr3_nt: TGCGCCAGCAGCCAAGAAGCAGGGGGAAGGACTGAAGCTTTCTTT
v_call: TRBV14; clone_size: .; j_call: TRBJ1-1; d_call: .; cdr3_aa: CASSQEVGWNTEAFF; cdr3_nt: TGTGCCAGCAGCCAAGAGGTCGGTTGGAACACTGAAGCTTTCTTT
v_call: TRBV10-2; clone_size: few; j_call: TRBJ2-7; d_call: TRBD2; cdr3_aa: CASLSGEPPYEQYF; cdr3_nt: TGCGCCAGCTTAAGCGGGGAGCCCCCCTACGAGCAGTACTTC
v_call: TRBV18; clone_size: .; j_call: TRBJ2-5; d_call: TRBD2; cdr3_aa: CASSPLAGVFFSETQYF; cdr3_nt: TGTGCCAGCTCCCCCCTAGCGGGAGTATTTTTTTCCGAGACCCAGTACTTC
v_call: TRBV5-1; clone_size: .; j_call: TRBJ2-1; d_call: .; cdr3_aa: CASTRDSSYNEQFF; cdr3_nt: TGCGCCAGCACCCGAGATAGCTCCTACAATGAGCAGTTCTTC
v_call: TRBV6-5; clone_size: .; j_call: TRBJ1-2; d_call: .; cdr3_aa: CASAGNSGYTF; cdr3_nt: TGTGCCAGCGCAGGAAATTCGGGCTACACCTTC
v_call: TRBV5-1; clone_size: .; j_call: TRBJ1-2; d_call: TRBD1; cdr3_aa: CASSSQGDYGYTF; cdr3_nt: TGCGCCAGCAGCTCCCAGGGGGACTATGGCTACACCTTC
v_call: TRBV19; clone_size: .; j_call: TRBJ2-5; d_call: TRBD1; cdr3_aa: CASRRQGQETQYF; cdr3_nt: TGTGCCAGTCGTAGACAGGGACAAGAGACCCAGTACTTC
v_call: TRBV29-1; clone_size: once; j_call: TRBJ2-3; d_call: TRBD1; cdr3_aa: CSVEDYDRGGTDTQYF; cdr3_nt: TGCAGCGTTGAAGATTATGACAGGGGTGGCACAGATACGCAGTATTTT
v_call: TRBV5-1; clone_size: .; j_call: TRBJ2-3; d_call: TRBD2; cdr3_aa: CASSVAGDRTDTQYF; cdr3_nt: TGCGCCAGCAGCGTAGCGGGAGATAGGACAGATACGCAGTATTTT
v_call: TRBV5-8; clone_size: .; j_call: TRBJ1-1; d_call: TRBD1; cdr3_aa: CASSSDPTGDTEAFF; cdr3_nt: TGTGCCAGCAGCTCCGATCCGACAGGGGACACTGAAGCTTTCTTT
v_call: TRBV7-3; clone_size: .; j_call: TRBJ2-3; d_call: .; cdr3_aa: CASSLGRTDTQYF; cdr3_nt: TGTGCCAGCAGCTTAGGCAGAACAGATACGCAGTATTTT
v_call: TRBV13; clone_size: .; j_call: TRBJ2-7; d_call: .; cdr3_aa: CASSSTQPGEQYF; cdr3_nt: TGTGCCAGCAGCTCGACCCAGCCGGGGGAGCAGTACTTC
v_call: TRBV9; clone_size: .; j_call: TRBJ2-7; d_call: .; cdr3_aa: CASSVEGASSYEQYF; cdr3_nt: TGTGCCAGCAGCGTAGAAGGGGCCTCCTCCTACGAGCAGTACTTC
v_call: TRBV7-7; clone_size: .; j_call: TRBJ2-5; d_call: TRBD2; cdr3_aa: CASSTGLAGVLETQYF; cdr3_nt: TGTGCCAGCAGCACCGGACTAGCGGGAGTTCTGGAGACCCAGTACTTC
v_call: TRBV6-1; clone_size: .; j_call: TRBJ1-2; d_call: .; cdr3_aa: CASSNGGVGYTF; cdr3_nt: TGTGCCAGCAGCAACGGGGGGGTCGGCTACACCTTC
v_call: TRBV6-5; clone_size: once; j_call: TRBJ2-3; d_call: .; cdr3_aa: CASRQGGADTQYF; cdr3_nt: TGTGCCAGCAGACAGGGAGGGGCAGATACGCAGTATTTT
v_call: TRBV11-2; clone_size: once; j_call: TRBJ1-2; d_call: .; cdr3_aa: CASSLVQGAHGYTF; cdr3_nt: TGTGCCAGCAGCTTAGTACAGGGCGCGCATGGCTACACCTTC
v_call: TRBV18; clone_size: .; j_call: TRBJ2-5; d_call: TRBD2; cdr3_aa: CASSPAMITGLAEETQYF; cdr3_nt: TGTGCCAGCTCGCCGGCCATGATTACGGGACTAGCGGAAGAGACCCAGTACTTC
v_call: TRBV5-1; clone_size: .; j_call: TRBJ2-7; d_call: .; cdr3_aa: CASRILWTASYEQYF; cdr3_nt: TGCGCCAGCAGGATACTCTGGACAGCCTCCTACGAGCAGTACTTC
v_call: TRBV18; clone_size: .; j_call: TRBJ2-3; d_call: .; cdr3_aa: CASSQDSGYTDTQYF; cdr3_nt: TGTGCCAGCTCACAGGATTCGGGATACACAGATACGCAGTATTTT
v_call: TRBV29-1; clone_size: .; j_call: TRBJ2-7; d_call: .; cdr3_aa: CSVTSLKTHYEQYF; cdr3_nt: TGCAGCGTGACTAGTCTCAAAACCCACTACGAGCAGTACTTC
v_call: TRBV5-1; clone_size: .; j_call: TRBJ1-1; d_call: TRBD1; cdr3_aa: CASLPGGAWGNTEAFF; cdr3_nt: TGCGCCAGCCTTCCAGGGGGCGCGTGGGGGAACACTGAAGCTTTCTTT
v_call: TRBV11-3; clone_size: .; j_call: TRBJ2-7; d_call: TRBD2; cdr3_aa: CASSLVVASGSLNEQYF; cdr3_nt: TGTGCCAGCAGCTTAGTAGTGGCTAGCGGGAGTCTGAACGAGCAGTACTTC
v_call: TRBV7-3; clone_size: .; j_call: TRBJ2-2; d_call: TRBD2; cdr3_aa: CASSLSGRANGELFF; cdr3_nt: TGTGCCAGCAGCCTTAGCGGGAGGGCTAACGGGGAGCTGTTTTTT
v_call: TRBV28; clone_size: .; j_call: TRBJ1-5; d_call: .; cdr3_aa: CASSRSYSNQPQHF; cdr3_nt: TGTGCCAGCAGCCGGTCGTATAGCAATCAGCCCCAGCATTTT
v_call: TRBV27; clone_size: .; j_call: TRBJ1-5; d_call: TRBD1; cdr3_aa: CASRPRGLSNQPQHF; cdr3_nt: TGTGCCAGCAGGCCCAGGGGGCTCAGCAATCAGCCCCAGCATTTT
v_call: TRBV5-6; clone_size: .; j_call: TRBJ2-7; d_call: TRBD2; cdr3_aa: CASSLEPTSGRGEQYF; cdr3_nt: TGTGCCAGCAGCTTGGAACCCACTAGCGGGAGGGGCGAGCAGTACTTC
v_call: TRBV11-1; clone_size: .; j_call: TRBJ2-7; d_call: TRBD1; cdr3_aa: CASSLGQGTYEQYF; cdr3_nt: TGTGCCAGCAGCTTAGGACAGGGTACCTACGAGCAGTACTTC
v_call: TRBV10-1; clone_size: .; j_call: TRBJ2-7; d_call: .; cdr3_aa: CASSESGRYEQYF; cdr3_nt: TGCGCCAGCAGTGAGTCAGGGAGATACGAGCAGTACTTC
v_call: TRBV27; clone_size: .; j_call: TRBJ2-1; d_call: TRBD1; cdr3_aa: CASSLGDRVIYNEQFF; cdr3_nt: TGTGCCAGCAGTTTGGGGGACAGGGTAATCTACAATGAGCAGTTCTTC
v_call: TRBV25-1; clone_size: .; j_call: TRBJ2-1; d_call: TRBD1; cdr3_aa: CASKNAGTVYNEQFF; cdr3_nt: TGTGCCAGCAAGAATGCCGGGACAGTATACAATGAGCAGTTCTTC
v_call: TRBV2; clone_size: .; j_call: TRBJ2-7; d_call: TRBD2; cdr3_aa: CASSWTSGRASAYEQYF; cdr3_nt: TGTGCCAGCAGTTGGACTAGCGGGAGGGCCAGCGCCTACGAGCAGTACTTC
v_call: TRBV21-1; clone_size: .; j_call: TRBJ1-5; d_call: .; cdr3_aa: CASSVRQNQPQHF; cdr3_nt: TGTGCCAGCAGCGTACGACAGAATCAGCCCCAGCATTTT
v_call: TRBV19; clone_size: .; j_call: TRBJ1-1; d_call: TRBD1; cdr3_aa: CASSKDRAGSEAFF; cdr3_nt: TGTGCCAGTAGTAAAGACAGGGCTGGCTCTGAAGCTTTCTTT
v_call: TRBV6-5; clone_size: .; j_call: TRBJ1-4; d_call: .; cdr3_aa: CASTTAGRAGEKLFF; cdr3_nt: TGTGCCAGCACCACCGCGGGCAGGGCGGGGGAAAAACTGTTTTTT
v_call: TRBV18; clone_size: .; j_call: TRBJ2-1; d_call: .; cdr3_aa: CASSQLNNEQFF; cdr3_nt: TGTGCCAGCTCACAACTTAACAATGAGCAGTTCTTC
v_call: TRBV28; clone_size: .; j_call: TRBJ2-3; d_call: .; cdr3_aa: CASSLRLIASRRTDTQYF; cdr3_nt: TGTGCCAGCAGTTTACGGCTGATTGCTAGCAGAAGGACAGATACGCAGTATTTT
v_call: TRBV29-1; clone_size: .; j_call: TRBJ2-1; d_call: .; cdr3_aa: CSVRTAGATNEQFF; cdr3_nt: TGCAGCGTCCGTACTGCAGGGGCGACGAATGAGCAGTTCTTC
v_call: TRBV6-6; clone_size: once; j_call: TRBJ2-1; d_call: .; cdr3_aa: CASSDKSSDEQFF; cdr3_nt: TGTGCCAGCAGCGATAAAAGTAGTGATGAGCAGTTCTTC
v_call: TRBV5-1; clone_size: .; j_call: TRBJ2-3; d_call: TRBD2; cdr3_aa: CASSLGRVLDTQYF; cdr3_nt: TGCGCCAGCAGCTTAGGGAGGGTTTTGGATACGCAGTATTTT